This T cell receptor beta chain came from a study of shared clonotypes between healthy human individuals. To note about this clone: Other nucleotide sequences in the sample specify the same CDR3.

V gave up 5 bases and J gave up 1 base, with 9 bases separating them. The CDR3 is 15 amino acids. The germline V gene has CDR1 MNHEY and CDR2 SVGAGI. Sequencing was at deep level. Libraries were prepared by immunoSEQ multiplex PCR; TCRdb keeps only in-frame clonotypes and omits some of them. Here the sample spans millions of clones, approximately 94% being singletons. The source material was naive CD4+ T cells sorted from blood. Subset meaning: CD45RA+ positively selected. The receptor was isolated from a young man in good health. The V call is TRBV6-5, the J call TRBJ1-6, with a possible D match to TRBD1 (5 bases). The CDR3 here is CASSRGGSYNSPLHF. CDR3 in DNA: TGTGCCAGCAGTCGGGGGGGGTCCTATAATTCACCCCTCCACTTT.